This T cell receptor beta chain stems from a study of graft-versus-host responses after intestinal transplantation. On the study more broadly: Recipients uniformly received anti-thymocyte globulin induction, followed by tacrolimus and steroids for 2 to 4 years. Findings and limits, study-wide: Graft-versus-host to host-versus-graft clonal ratios in allografts were high in patients with graft-donor T cell macrochimerism. Analysis identified GvH clones in recipient marrow, with some appearing first in ileum or blood.

Produced via immunoSEQ multiplex PCR; TCRdb's table is partial and in-frame only. This sample yields some 96,000 clones, of which more than 80% are seen a single time; 15% to 20% belongs to the top ten. There are 13 residues in the CDR3. Germline assignment: CDR1 KGHSH and CDR2 LQKENI. The V end lost 5 bases, the J end lost 2 bases, and 10 bases lay between the germline ends. In regard to this clone: Its antigen is unknown.

Material: PBMCs, obtained about 460 days after intestinal transplant. This TCR came from a human patient who received an intestinal transplant, so some T cells may come from the graft donor. The V and J genes are TRBV18 and TRBJ2-7, with D possibly being TRBD1 (5 bases). The CDR3 nucleotides are TGTGCCAGCTCAGTAGGACAAGCCTACGAGCAGTACTTC. It is translated as CASSVGQAYEQYF. Full variable domain (rest looked up from reference TRBV18 and TRBJ2-7): NAGVMQNPRHLVRRRGQEARLRCSPMKGHSHVYWYRQLPEEGLKFMVYLQKENIIDESGMPKERFSAEFPKEGPSILRIQQVVRGDSAAYFCASSVGQAYEQYFGPGTRLTVT.